The sequence of this T cell receptor beta chain was determined in a study of radiation and T cells in renal cell carcinoma. The method was immunoSEQ multiplex PCR; TCRdb's version includes in-frame clones alone and lacks a portion of them. There are more than 120,000 clones in the sample; around nine tenths occur only once, and 15% to 20% lies in the top ten. Time point of the sample: blood 4 weeks post-SBRT, at nephrectomy. Treatment denoted: 15 Gy SBRT to primary tumor, nephrectomy 4 weeks later. V lost 1 base and J lost 4, with 13 bases in between. Germline V lookup: CDR1 LGHNA, CDR2 YSLEER. The CDR3 extends over 15 amino acids.

This sequence was found in a woman between 45 and 60 years old with renal cell carcinoma. The sequencing here drew on blood, taken from a patient whose treatment included radiotherapy and nephrectomy. The chain uses TRBV4-3 and TRBJ2-5, with D unclear. CDR3 protein: CASSQVASSGETQYF. In DNA, the CDR3 is TGCGCCAGCAGCCAAGTTGCGTCATCGGGAGAGACCCAGTACTTC.